Detailed here is one T cell receptor (beta chain). Data came from immunoSEQ multiplex PCR; TCRdb stores just in-frame clones and leaves some out. The sample holds 100,000 to 120,000 clones, under 95% seen once. The sample belongs to a study of OX40 agonist ivuxolimab in advanced cancers. Study-level background: Each patient was given ivuxolimab into a vein every 2 weeks, at 0.01 to 10 mg/kg.

The sequence derives from an adult with an advanced solid tumor such as melanoma, head and neck, liver or kidney cancer. The sample in question was CD4+ or CD8+ T cells sorted from blood, obtained in a trial of the OX40 agonist ivuxolimab.

The CDR3 loop is CASSSPWGGTQNNEQFF. The CDR3 DNA sequence: TGTGCCAGCAGCTCCCCCTGGGGGGGGACGCAGAACAATGAGCAGTTCTTC. J is TRBJ2-1 and V is TRBV7-9; 7 bases fit TRBD2. The CDR3 spans 17 residues. Trimming cost V 4 bases and J 5 bases; bases outside gene matches: 14. From germline, CDR1 is SEHNR and CDR2 FQNEAQ (reference sequence).